Sequencing of this TCR beta chain was carried out in a study of blood T cell repertoires in COVID-19. Participant ages covered about 18 to 89 years across about two dozen US areas. Cohort 3 donors were reported recovered after two negative PCRs, clearance, or symptom resolution. The CDR3 is 14 residues long. Germline values: CDR1 SGHTA, CDR2 FQGNSA. The V gene lost 1 base and the J gene lost 4 bases, with 8 bases spanning the gap. Source study methods: Nucleated cell number was recorded as an estimate derived from reference gene primer amplification. Profiling relied on immunoSEQ multiplex PCR, and the TCRdb table lists in-frame clones only, not all of them. The DNA gave D and trimming, while V, J and clone size come from that table. The top ten hold more than 3% of the sample, which has approximately 210,000 clones, 70% to 85% seen once.

Material for sequencing was PBMCs or T cells enriched from blood (not recorded which). V gene TRBV7-2 combines with J gene TRBJ1-3; D is ambiguous. The TCR originated in a woman in her sixties who had recovered from COVID-19. The CDR3 DNA is TGTGCCAGCAGCTTAGACGGGAGAGGAAACACCATATATTTT. This sequence encodes CASSLDGRGNTIYF. Combining the CDR3 with reference TRBV7-2 and TRBJ1-3 gives the whole variable domain GAGVSQSPSNKVTEKGKDVELRCDPISGHTALYWYRQSLGQGLEFLIYFQGNSAPDKSGLPSDRFSAERTGGSVSTLTIQRTQQEDSAVYLCASSLDGRGNTIYFGEGSWLTVV.